This T cell receptor beta chain was captured by sequencing in a study of T cell changes during pregnancy in multiple sclerosis. The protocol was immunoSEQ multiplex PCR, while the TCRdb copy is restricted to in-frame clones and leaves out a portion. The repertoire holds 130,000 or so clones, about 94% seen once, with around 6% in the top ten. V lost 3 bases to trimming and J lost 5 bases; unmatched junction nucleotides: 12. The germline V gene has CDR1 MDHEN and CDR2 SYDVKM. The CDR3 extends over 16 amino acids. The chain carries TRBV28 and TRBJ2-7, with TRBD2 matching 8 bases. This receptor was taken from a female donor with multiple sclerosis, enrolled in a pregnancy study. The source material was peripheral blood, sampled before pregnancy. The CDR3 here is CASSLSSGMNRNEQYF. The DNA for the CDR3 is TGTGCCAGCAGTTTGAGTAGCGGGATGAACCGAAACGAGCAGTACTTC.